These 19 T cell receptor beta chains were sequenced from one sample in a study of identical twins. MiXCR, run by TCRdb on the 5' RACE reads, gives a single entry per CDR3 protein. The sample lists 1.5 million to 2 million distinct CDR3 sequences, less than 40% seen once, with 0.25% to 0.3% in the top ten. The source material was cord blood. The receptor set was obtained from a newborn girl in good health.

The chain couples TRBV27 to TRBJ2-7, with 8 bases matching TRBD2. Per the germline V gene, CDR1 is MNHEY and CDR2 is SMNVEV (reference sequence). Losses at the gene ends were 6 bases for V and 2 bases for J; bases not matched to a gene: 12. The CDR3 runs 16 residues. The CDR3 DNA is TGTGCCAGCAGCTTACTCGGGTCACTAGCGGCCTACGAGCAGTACTTC. Amino acids: CASSLLGSLAAYEQYF.

The CDR3 bases are TGCAGCGTCCGGACAGGGGTCTACGAGCAGTACTTC. This translates into CSVRTGVYEQYF. The rearrangement links TRBV29-1 to TRBJ2-7; 9 bases are a match to TRBD1. The CDR3 has 12 residues. Germline CDR1 SQVTM, CDR2 ANQGSEA. Germline trimming cut 6 bases from V and 3 bases from J; bases unmatched to any gene: 3.

The V gene is TRBV7-8, the J gene TRBJ2-5; D is perhaps TRBD1 (5 bases). The CDR3 is made up of 14 amino acids. Trimming took off 3 bases at V and 2 bases at J, with 10 bases between the two ends. Germline CDR1 SGHVS, CDR2 FQNEAQ. CDR3 region: CASSFGRQQETQYF. Written as DNA, the CDR3 is TGTGCCAGCAGCTTCGGAAGACAGCAAGAGACCCAGTACTTC.

This clonotype was seen a handful of times. The chain carries TRBV9 and TRBJ1-2; D may be TRBD1 (5 bases). The CDR3 loop spans 17 amino acids. The germline gives CDR1 SGDLS, CDR2 YYNGEE. V dropped 0 bases and J dropped 2 bases, with 17 bases sitting between them. The CDR3 sequence: CASSVGGEGWGNYGYTF. The CDR3 nucleotides read TGTGCCAGCAGCGTAGGCGGGGAAGGATGGGGGAACTATGGCTACACCTTC.

This clonotype has only a few counts. The rearrangement joins TRBV20-1 to TRBJ1-5; 7 bases align to TRBD1. This CDR3 is 12 amino acids long. From germline, CDR1 is DFQATT and CDR2 SNEGSKA (reference sequence). V was clipped by 6 bases and J by 6 bases; unmatched bases: 5. The CDR3: CSAPGQSQPQHF. The CDR3 DNA reads as TGCAGTGCGCCGGGACAGAGTCAGCCCCAGCATTTT.

On this clonotype: A junction boundary mismatches the germline segment, possibly from a read error. This chain joins TRBV12-3 or TRBV12-4 and TRBJ2-3; 9 positions agree with TRBD2. The CDR3 is made up of 15 amino acids. Here the CDR3 reads CASSLGGGAKDKQYF. The CDR3 nucleotides read TGTGCCAGCAGTTTGGGCGGGGGGGCGAAAGATAAGCAGTATTTT.

This clonotype was recorded a few times. J is TRBJ1-5 and V is TRBV4-1; D is uncertain. The germline CDR1 and CDR2 sequences are MGHRA and YSYEKL. V was pared by 0 bases and J by 9 bases, with 15 bases between. The CDR3 spans 15 residues. CDR3 loop: CASSQEWQASRPQHF. CDR3 nucleotides: TGCGCCAGCAGCCAAGAATGGCAGGCCAGCCGGCCCCAGCATTTT.

The rearrangement joins TRBV27 to TRBJ2-3, with D unresolved. The V gene's germline CDR1 is MNHEY and CDR2 SMNVEV (reference sequence). The CDR3 is 14 residues long. V lost 10 bases to trimming and J lost 2 bases, with 16 bases between them. Here the CDR3 DNA reads TGTGCCAACACCCCCTTAGGCACCACAGATACGCAGTATTTT. Translating it yields CANTPLGTTDTQYF.

CDR3 sequence (DNA): TGTGCCAGCAGGCCCTTGCTACCAGCGCGAAAGAGCTCCTACAATGAGCAGTTCTTC. It is translated as CASRPLLPARKSSYNEQFF. This rearrangement joins TRBV6-1 to TRBJ2-1; D not resolved. The CDR3 covers 19 residues. Trimming cost V 6 bases and J 0 bases, with 24 bases left between them. Per germline, CDR1 MNHNS and CDR2 SASEGT.

The rearrangement uses TRBV24-1 and TRBJ2-5, with D hard to call. The CDR3 consists of 13 residues. V lost 1 base to trimming and J lost 11 bases, with 13 bases between them. Per germline, CDR1 KGHDR and CDR2 SFDVKD. CDR3 sequence: CATSDLRHNEQYF. As DNA, the CDR3 is TGTGCCACCAGTGATTTAAGGCACAATGAGCAGTACTTC.

In its sample, this clonotype was seen a few times. V and J are TRBV11-1 and TRBJ2-3; 7 bases match TRBD2. The CDR3 loop spans 11 amino acids. Looked up from germline, CDR1 is SGHAT and CDR2 is FQDESV (reference sequence). V gave up 3 bases and J gave up 11 bases; unmatched junction bases: 2. The CDR3 loop reads CASSFGTKQYF. CDR3 bases: TGTGCCAGCAGCTTCGGGACTAAGCAGTATTTT. The full variable domain, with the rest looked up from reference TRBV11-1 and TRBJ2-3, is EAEVAQSPRYKITEKSQAVAFWCDPISGHATLYWYRQILGQGPELLVQFQDESVVDDSQLPKDRFSAERLKGVDSTLKIQPAELGDSAMYLCASSFGTKQYFGPGTRLTVL.

The chain combines TRBV5-1 with TRBJ2-3; D unresolved. Germline CDR1 reads SGHRS; CDR2 reads YFSETQ. V was pared by 2 bases and J by 2 bases, with 9 bases between. This CDR3 has 14 amino acids. The CDR3 DNA reads as TGCGCCAGCAGCTTTCGCCAGAACACAGATACGCAGTATTTT. It encodes CASSFRQNTDTQYF.

The sample holds a few counts of this clonotype. V usage is TRBV7-2 and J usage is TRBJ2-1; D gene ambiguous. The V gene lost 5 bases and the J gene lost 7 bases, with 18 bases spanning the gap. Germline lookup yields CDR1 SGHTA and CDR2 FQGNSA. The CDR3 has 15 amino acids. The CDR3 bases are TGTGCCAGCAGCCCAGAACGACTTATTCGGAATGAGCAGTTCTTC. Its protein is CASSPERLIRNEQFF. The full variable domain, completed using reference TRBV7-2 and TRBJ2-1, is GAGVSQSPSNKVTEKGKDVELRCDPISGHTALYWYRQSLGQGLEFLIYFQGNSAPDKSGLPSDRFSAERTGGSVSTLTIQRTQQEDSAVYLCASSPERLIRNEQFFGPGTRLTVL.

J is TRBJ2-7 and V is TRBV4-2, with a possible D match to TRBD2 (5 bases). The CDR3 totals 16 residues. The V end was cut by 4 bases, the J end by 1 base, with 17 bases between. Germline lookup yields CDR1 LGHNA and CDR2 YNFKEQ. The CDR3 spells CASSLRVSRESYEQYF. For the CDR3, the DNA is TGTGCCAGCAGCCTCCGTGTTAGTCGGGAATCCTACGAGCAGTACTTC.

A note on this clonotype: One end of the junction is discordant with germline, which a read error may explain. The rearrangement joins TRBV5-1 to TRBJ2-5; D gene ambiguous. The germline V gene encodes CDR1 SGHRS and CDR2 YFSETQ. This CDR3 spans 12 amino acids. Here the CDR3 DNA reads TGTGCCAGCAGCCCCCAATACAATGAGCAGTACTTC. Translated, it gives CASSPQYNEQYF.

This clonotype showed up just a few times. This rearrangement joins TRBV10-2 to TRBJ2-7; possibly TRBD2 for D (6 bases). The V gene's germline CDR1 is WSHSY and CDR2 SAAADI. Deletions cut 5 bases from V and 1 base from J, with 24 bases between. The length of the CDR3 is 18 residues. The CDR3 DNA sequence: TGCGCCAGCAGTATTGCGGGGTTCACGCGCCTGGGGTCCTACGAGCAGTACTTC. This sequence encodes CASSIAGFTRLGSYEQYF.

This clonotype was recorded a few times. The chain joins TRBV24-1 to TRBJ2-4, with 9 bases fitting TRBD2. The V gene's germline CDR1 is KGHDR and CDR2 SFDVKD. V shed 2 bases and J 14 bases; nucleotides not matched to a gene: 9. CDR3 length: 14 amino acids. The CDR3 DNA is TGTGCCACCAGTGATTGGCGGCGGGAGGGAGAGGAGTACTTC. It codes for CATSDWRREGEEYF.

The chain uses TRBV6-5 and TRBJ1-2; weak D call: TRBD1 (5 bases). From germline, CDR1 is MNHEY and CDR2 SVGAGI. The CDR3 extends over 12 amino acids. V dropped 7 bases and J dropped 6 bases, with 12 bases sitting between them. CDR3 nucleotides: TGTGCCAGCACGGGCAGGGCAGATGGCTACACCTTC. Amino acids: CASTGRADGYTF.

The rearrangement links TRBV20-1 to TRBJ2-7; tentatively, D is TRBD1 or TRBD2 (5 bases each). Between the trimmed V and J ends, which lost 8 bases and 2 bases, there was a span of 16 bases. This CDR3 has 13 amino acids. The germline CDR1 and CDR2 sequences are DFQATT and SNEGSKA (reference sequence). DNA for the CDR3: TGCAGTCTAGTCGGGACCGCCGCCTACGAGCAGTACTTC. As protein: CSLVGTAAYEQYF.